Below, one TCR beta chain is given with its context. TCRbeta library construction was performed incorporating unique molecular identifiers. TCRdb independently ran MiXCR on the PCR reads; one entry per CDR3 protein. The table shows about 58,000 distinct CDR3 sequences, with about 40% occurring only once. The entry originates in a study of T-cell reconstitution after alpha-beta-depleted transplantation in children. V shed 2 bases and J 5 bases; nucleotides not matched to a gene: 1. The CDR3 consists of 14 residues. Per germline, CDR1 SGHAT and CDR2 FQNNGV. The sample in question was PBMCs, mostly from graft donor cells, obtained 360 days after TCRalphabeta/CD19-depleted stem cell transplant. The gene calls are TRBV11-2 and TRBJ2-3; 10 bases are a match to TRBD2. The origin of this receptor is a male patient between 10 and 17 years old who had a stem cell transplant for acute lymphoblastic leukemia, so the T cells may come from the graft donor. The CDR3: CASSLWTSGDTQYF. CDR3 in DNA: TGTGCCAGCAGCTTATGGACTAGCGGAGATACGCAGTATTTT.